Sequencing of this TCR beta chain was carried out in a study of CXCR3-negative and CXCR3-positive naive CD8 T cells. The libraries of TRB cDNA were constructed through 5' RACE using UMI labels. From the 5' RACE reads, TCRdb lists one entry per CDR3 protein and no DNA. This sample lists around 60,000 distinct CDR3 sequences; its ten largest clones have roughly 0.73%. With regard to this clonotype: Its cognate antigen is unknown.

Study results and limitations: After cryopreservation, expression of CXCR3 was partially reduced, and most assays were run with fresh PBMCs. CXCR3-negative naive cells had less hydrophobic TRB CDR3s than did CXCR3-positive naive cells. Comparison of naive subsets found surface CD5 to be comparable, and TCR strength was inferred on the basis of TRB CDR3 properties. TRBV-TRBJ usage was alike in naive CXCR3-negative and CXCR3-positive cells but differed in memory cells.

The CDR3 has 13 amino acids. Germline CDR1 and CDR2: SGDLS and YYNGEE. The sequenced sample consisted of naive CXCR3+ CD8+ T cells from blood. Subset specified: CD45RO-CCR7+CD27+CD95- naive CD8+ T cells expressing CXCR3 (TNR3+). The chain carries TRBV9 and TRBJ1-5. This TCR was recovered from a human donor in good health. Some clones in this sample may be carry-over from other donors' samples. The CDR3 is CASSVAFNQPQHF. Combining the CDR3 with reference TRBV9 and TRBJ1-5 gives the whole variable domain DSGVTQTPKHLITATGQRVTLRCSPRSGDLSVYWYQQSLDQGLQFLIQYYNGEERAKGNILERFSAQQFPDLHSELNLSSLELGDSALYFCASSVAFNQPQHFGDGTRLSIL.